The entry below gives a single TCR beta chain sequence along with its context. The data originate from a study of blood T cell repertoires in COVID-19. Across the study: Samples representing acute and convalescent COVID-19 were sourced from the United States, Italy and Spain. From T cells, B-cell-depleted T cells, or PBMCs came the material, which was cDNA or gDNA.

Germline CDR1 and CDR2: SGHNT and YENEEA. V lost 2 bases to trimming and J lost 3 bases; unmatched junction nucleotides: 6. The CDR3 has 15 residues. Seattle patient enrollment occurred during active infection, with longitudinal follow-up thereafter. Original analysis: For nucleated cells, counts were estimated from reference gene primer amplification. Sequenced by immunoSEQ multiplex PCR; TCRdb stores in-frame clones only, minus some. D and trimming come from the DNA, and the V and J calls and clone size come from that table. The sample shows some 220,000 clones, roughly 85% of them seen only once. V and J are TRBV11-3 and TRBJ2-5, with TRBD2 identical over 7 bases. This TCR was sampled from a woman aged 70-85 years with COVID-19, enrolled during active disease. The sequenced material came from peripheral blood. The CDR3 is CASSLRGSGEETQYF. CDR3 nucleotides: TGTGCCAGCAGCTTACGCGGCAGCGGGGAAGAGACCCAGTACTTC.